Each of the 8 T cell receptor beta chains below was sequenced from the same sample in a study of vaccination effects on CD4 cells after COVID-19. Their antigens are not known. The protocol was immunoSEQ multiplex PCR, while the TCRdb copy is restricted to in-frame clones and leaves out a portion. The sample contains about 38,000 clones, roughly 82% of which appear only once. After about 10 days in culture, the CD4+ T cells were isolated. Sequenced material: CD4+ T cells from PBMCs cultured without peptide, taken before COVID-19 vaccination. Source of these receptors: a human donor who received a COVID-19 vaccine.

The CDR3 reads CASRAPPSGEKLFF. Written as DNA, the CDR3 is TGTGCCAGCAGAGCACCCCCCTCCGGGGAAAAACTGTTTTTT. The chain has TRBV9 and TRBJ1-4; D unresolved. CDR3 length: 14 amino acids. The V gene's germline CDR1 is SGDLS and CDR2 YYNGEE. V shed 5 bases and J shed 8 bases, with 16 bases lying between them.

The chain couples TRBV24-1 to TRBJ2-2; a weak D match, TRBD2 (7 bases). Trimming shortened V by 7 bases and J by 4 bases, and 9 bases separated the two germline ends. Germline V gene sequence: CDR1 KGHDR, CDR2 SFDVKD. The CDR3 is made up of 13 amino acids. This CDR3 is CATRRGGTGELFF. CDR3 DNA sequence: TGTGCCACCAGGAGGGGGGGCACCGGGGAGCTGTTTTTT.

The J gene is TRBJ2-5, the V gene TRBV27; 8 bases agree with TRBD1. The germline V gene encodes CDR1 MNHEY and CDR2 SMNVEV (reference sequence). The trim removed 6 bases at V and 3 bases at J, leaving 0 bases unmatched. The CDR3 length is 12 residues. The CDR3 nucleotides are TGTGCCAGCAGGGACAGGGAAGAGACCCAGTACTTC. Amino acid sequence: CASRDREETQYF.

This chain uses TRBV7-2 with TRBJ1-6; 10 bases are shared with TRBD1. Germline trimming cut 5 bases from V and 8 bases from J; bases unmatched to any gene: 6. CDR3 length: 15 residues. CDR1 is SGHTA and CDR2 is FQGNSA in the germline V gene. This chain's CDR3 is CASSRTGTGDSPLHF. The DNA of the CDR3 is TGTGCCAGCAGCCGTACCGGGACAGGGGATTCACCCCTCCACTTT.

The chain employs TRBV4-1 and TRBJ1-1; D possibly corresponds to TRBD1 (5 bases). This CDR3 contains 14 residues. V lost 4 bases and J lost 0, with 9 bases in between. Germline V CDR1 and CDR2: MGHRA, YSYEKL. The CDR3 spells CASSPREMNTEAFF. CDR3 nucleotide sequence: TGCGCCAGCAGCCCCAGGGAGATGAACACTGAAGCTTTCTTT.

V usage is TRBV28 and J usage is TRBJ1-1; D not certain. The CDR3 sequence is 12 residues long. In germline, CDR1 is MDHEN, CDR2 SYDVKM. V was trimmed by 4 bases and J by 7 bases, leaving 10 bases between them. The CDR3 region is CASSSQRSEAFF. Here the CDR3 DNA reads TGTGCCAGCAGTTCACAACGCAGTGAAGCTTTCTTT. Full variable domain (rest looked up from reference TRBV28 and TRBJ1-1): DVKVTQSSRYLVKRTGEKVFLECVQDMDHENMFWYRQDPGLGLRLIYFSYDVKMKEKGDIPEGYSVSREKKERFSLILESASTNQTSMYLCASSSQRSEAFFGQGTRLTVV.

The rearrangement joins TRBV6-5 to TRBJ1-5; D perhaps matches TRBD1 (6 bases). The CDR3 is 15 residues long. The germline V gene encodes CDR1 MNHEY and CDR2 SVGAGI. Trimming took off 7 bases at V and 1 base at J, with 14 bases between the two ends. CDR3 sequence reads: CASTPVGGSNQPQHF. The CDR3 DNA is TGTGCCAGCACCCCGGTGGGGGGCAGCAATCAGCCCCAGCATTTT.

The V call is TRBV7-2, the J call TRBJ2-7; 8 bases are shared with TRBD2. The CDR3 is made up of 14 amino acids. From germline, CDR1 is SGHTA and CDR2 FQGNSA. Germline trimming cut 4 bases from V and 9 bases from J; bases unmatched to any gene: 11. This chain's CDR3 is CASSWGFGSGGQYV. The CDR3 DNA reads TGTGCCAGCAGCTGGGGATTCGGCAGCGGGGGGCAGTACGTC.